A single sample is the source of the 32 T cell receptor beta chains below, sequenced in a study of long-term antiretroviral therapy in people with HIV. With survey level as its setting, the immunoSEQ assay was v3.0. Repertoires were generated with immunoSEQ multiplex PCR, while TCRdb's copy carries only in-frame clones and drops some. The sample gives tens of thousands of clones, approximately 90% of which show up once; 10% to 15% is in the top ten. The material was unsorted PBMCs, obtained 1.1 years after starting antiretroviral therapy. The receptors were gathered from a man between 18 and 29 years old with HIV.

Here the CDR3 DNA reads TGTGCCAGCAGCTTCGGGACTAGCGGGAGAACAGATACGCAGTATTTT. Encoded protein: CASSFGTSGRTDTQYF. This chain uses TRBV9 with TRBJ2-3, with 14 bases identical to TRBD2. From germline, CDR1 is SGDLS and CDR2 YYNGEE. The CDR3 runs 16 residues. V lost 4 bases, J lost 3 bases, and 4 bases stayed unmatched. Combining the CDR3 with reference TRBV9 and TRBJ2-3 gives the whole variable domain DSGVTQTPKHLITATGQRVTLRCSPRSGDLSVYWYQQSLDQGLQFLIQYYNGEERAKGNILERFSAQQFPDLHSELNLSSLELGDSALYFCASSFGTSGRTDTQYFGPGTRLTVL.

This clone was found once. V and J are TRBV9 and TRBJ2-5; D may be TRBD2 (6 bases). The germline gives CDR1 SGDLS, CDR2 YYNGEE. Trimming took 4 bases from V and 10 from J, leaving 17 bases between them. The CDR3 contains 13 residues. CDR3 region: CASSSRGGGDQYF. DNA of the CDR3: TGTGCCAGCAGCTCCCGAGGAGGCGGGGACCAGTACTTC.

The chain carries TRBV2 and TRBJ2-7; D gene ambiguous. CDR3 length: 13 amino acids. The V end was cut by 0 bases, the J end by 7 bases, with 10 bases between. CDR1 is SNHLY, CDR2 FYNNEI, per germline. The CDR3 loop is CASSEAWNREQYF. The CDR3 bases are TGTGCCAGCAGTGAAGCTTGGAATCGAGAGCAGTACTTC.

The CDR3 spells CASSLEGGRGTGELFF. CDR3 sequence (DNA): TGTGCCAGCAGCTTAGAGGGGGGCAGGGGTACCGGGGAGCTGTTTTTT. This chain connects TRBV7-8 to TRBJ2-2; D could derive from TRBD1 or TRBD2 (6 bases each). V lost 1 base, J lost 5 bases, and 14 bases lay in between. Looked up from germline, CDR1 is SGHVS and CDR2 is FQNEAQ. CDR3 length equals 16 residues.

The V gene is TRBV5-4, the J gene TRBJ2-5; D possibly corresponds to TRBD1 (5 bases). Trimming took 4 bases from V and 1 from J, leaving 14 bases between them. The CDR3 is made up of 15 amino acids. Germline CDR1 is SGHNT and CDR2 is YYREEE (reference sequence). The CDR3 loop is CASSAMGRGQETQYF. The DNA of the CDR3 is TGTGCCAGCAGCGCAATGGGTAGGGGCCAAGAGACCCAGTACTTC.

The CDR3 DNA is TGTGCCAGCAGCTCGAGGGCCCTAGCGGGAATTGAAAACATTCAGTACTTC. It translates to CASSSRALAGIENIQYF. J is TRBJ2-4 and V is TRBV7-9; 9 nucleotides agree with TRBD2. Trimming at V came to 4 bases and at J to 5 bases, leaving 12 bases not matched to a gene. The CDR3 consists of 17 residues. Germline V gene sequence: CDR1 SEHNR, CDR2 FQNEAQ (reference sequence). The full variable domain, completed using reference TRBV7-9 and TRBJ2-4, is DTGVSQNPRHKITKRGQNVTFRCDPISEHNRLYWYRQTLGQGPEFLTYFQNEAQLEKSRLLSDRFSAERPKGSFSTLEIQRTEQGDSAMYLCASSSRALAGIENIQYFGAGTRLSVL.

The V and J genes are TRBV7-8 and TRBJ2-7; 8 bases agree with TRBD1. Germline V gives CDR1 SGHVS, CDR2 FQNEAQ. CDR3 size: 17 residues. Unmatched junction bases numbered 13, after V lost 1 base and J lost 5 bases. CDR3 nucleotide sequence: TGTGCCAGCAGCTTAGTAGGGGGTTTCACCAGGGGGCACGAGCAGTACTTC. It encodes CASSLVGGFTRGHEQYF.

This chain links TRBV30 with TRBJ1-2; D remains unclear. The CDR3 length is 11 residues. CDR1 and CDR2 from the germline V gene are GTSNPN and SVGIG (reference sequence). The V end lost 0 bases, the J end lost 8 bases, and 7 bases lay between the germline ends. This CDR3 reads CAWSVVKGYTF. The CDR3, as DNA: TGTGCCTGGAGTGTCGTTAAAGGCTACACCTTC.

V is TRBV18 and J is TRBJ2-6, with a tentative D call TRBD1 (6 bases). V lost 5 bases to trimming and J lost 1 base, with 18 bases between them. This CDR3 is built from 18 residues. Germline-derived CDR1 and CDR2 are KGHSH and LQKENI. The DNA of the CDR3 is TGTGCCAGCTCAGCACTCAGGGGACGGTTATCTGGGGCCAACGTCCTGACTTTC. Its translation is CASSALRGRLSGANVLTF.

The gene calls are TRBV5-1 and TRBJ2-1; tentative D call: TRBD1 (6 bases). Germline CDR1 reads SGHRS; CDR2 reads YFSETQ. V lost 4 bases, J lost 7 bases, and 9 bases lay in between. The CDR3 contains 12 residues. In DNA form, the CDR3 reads TGCGCCAGCAGCATAGGGGGTAATGAGCAGTTCTTC. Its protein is CASSIGGNEQFF. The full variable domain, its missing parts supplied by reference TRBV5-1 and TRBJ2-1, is KAGVTQTPRYLIKTRGQQVTLSCSPISGHRSVSWYQQTPGQGLQFLFEYFSETQRNKGNFPGRFSGRQFSNSRSEMNVSTLELGDSALYLCASSIGGNEQFFGPGTRLTVL.

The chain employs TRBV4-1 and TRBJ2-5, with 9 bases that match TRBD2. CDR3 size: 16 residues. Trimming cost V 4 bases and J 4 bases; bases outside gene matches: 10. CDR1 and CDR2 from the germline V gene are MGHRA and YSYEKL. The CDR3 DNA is TGCGCCAGCAGCCCGCGGGAGCGGGAGGAGGGAGAGACCCAGTACTTC. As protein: CASSPREREEGETQYF.

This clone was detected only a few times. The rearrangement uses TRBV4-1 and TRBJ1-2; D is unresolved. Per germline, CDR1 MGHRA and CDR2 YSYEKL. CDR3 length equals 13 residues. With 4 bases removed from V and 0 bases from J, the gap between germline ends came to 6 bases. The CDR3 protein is CASSLQPNYGYTF. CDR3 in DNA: TGCGCCAGCAGCCTACAACCTAACTATGGCTACACCTTC.

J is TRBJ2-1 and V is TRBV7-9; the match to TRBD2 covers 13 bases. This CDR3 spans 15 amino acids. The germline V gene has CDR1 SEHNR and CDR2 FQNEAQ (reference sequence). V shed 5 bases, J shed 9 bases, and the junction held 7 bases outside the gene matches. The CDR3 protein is CASSITSGGALEQFF. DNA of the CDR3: TGTGCCAGCAGCATAACTAGCGGGGGGGCACTTGAGCAGTTCTTC.

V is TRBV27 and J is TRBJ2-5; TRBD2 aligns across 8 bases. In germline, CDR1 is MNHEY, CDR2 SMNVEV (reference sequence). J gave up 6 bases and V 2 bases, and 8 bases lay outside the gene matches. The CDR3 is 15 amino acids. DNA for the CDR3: TGTGCCAGCAGTTTAGCGGGAGGAGGTCTGAAGACCCAGTACTTC. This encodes CASSLAGGGLKTQYF.

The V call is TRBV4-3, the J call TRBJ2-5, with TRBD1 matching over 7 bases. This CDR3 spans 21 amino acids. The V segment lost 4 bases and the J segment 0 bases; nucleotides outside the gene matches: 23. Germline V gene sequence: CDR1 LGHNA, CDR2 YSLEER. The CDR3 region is CASSPRLGQGDARPYQETQYF. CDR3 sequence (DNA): TGCGCCAGCAGCCCCCGTTTGGGTCAGGGGGACGCCCGGCCGTACCAAGAGACCCAGTACTTC.

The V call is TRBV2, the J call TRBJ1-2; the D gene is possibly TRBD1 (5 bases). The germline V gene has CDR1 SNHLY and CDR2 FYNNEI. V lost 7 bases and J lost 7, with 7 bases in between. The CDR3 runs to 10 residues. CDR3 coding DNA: TGTGCCAGCACGGGGGGTGGCTACACCTTC. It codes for CASTGGGYTF.

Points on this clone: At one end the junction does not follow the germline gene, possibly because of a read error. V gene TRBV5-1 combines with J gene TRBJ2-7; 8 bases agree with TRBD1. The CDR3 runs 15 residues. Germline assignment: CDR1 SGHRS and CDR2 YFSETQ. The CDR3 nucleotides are TGCGCCAGCACCTTGATATCGACAGGGGACTACGAGCAGTACTTC. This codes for CASTLISTGDYEQYF.

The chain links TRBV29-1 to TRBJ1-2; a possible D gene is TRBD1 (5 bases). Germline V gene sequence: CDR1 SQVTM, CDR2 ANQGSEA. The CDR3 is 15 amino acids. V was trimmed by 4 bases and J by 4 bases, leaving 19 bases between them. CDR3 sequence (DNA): TGCAGCGTTGTGAGCGGGGCGGGGGGTAGCTATGGCTACACCTTC. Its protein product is CSVVSGAGGSYGYTF.

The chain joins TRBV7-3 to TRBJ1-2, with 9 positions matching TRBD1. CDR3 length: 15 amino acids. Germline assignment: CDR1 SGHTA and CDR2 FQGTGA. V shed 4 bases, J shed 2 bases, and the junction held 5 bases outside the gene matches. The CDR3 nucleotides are TGTGCCAGCAGCTCCGGGACAGGGCGAAACTATGGCTACACCTTC. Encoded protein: CASSSGTGRNYGYTF. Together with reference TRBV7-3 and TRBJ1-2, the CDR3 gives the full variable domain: GAGVSQTPSNKVTEKGKYVELRCDPISGHTALYWYRQSLGQGPEFLIYFQGTGAADDSGLPNDRFFAVRPEGSVSTLKIQRTERGDSAVYLCASSSGTGRNYGYTFGSGTRLTVV.

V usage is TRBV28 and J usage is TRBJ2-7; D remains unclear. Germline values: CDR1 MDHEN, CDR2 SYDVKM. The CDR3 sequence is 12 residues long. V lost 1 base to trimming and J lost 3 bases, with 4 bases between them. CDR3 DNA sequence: TGTGCCAGCAGTTTATTCGACTACGAGCAGTACTTC. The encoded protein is CASSLFDYEQYF.

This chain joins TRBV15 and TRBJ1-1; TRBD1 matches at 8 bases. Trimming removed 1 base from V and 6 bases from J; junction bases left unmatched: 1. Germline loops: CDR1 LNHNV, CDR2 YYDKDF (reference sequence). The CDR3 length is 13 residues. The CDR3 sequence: CATSRVDRAEAFF. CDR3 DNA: TGTGCCACCAGCAGAGTGGACAGGGCTGAAGCTTTCTTT. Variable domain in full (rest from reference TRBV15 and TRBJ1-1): DAMVIQNPRYQVTQFGKPVTLSCSQTLNHNVMYWYQQKSSQAPKLLFHYYDKDFNNEADTPDNFQSRRPNTSFCFLDIRSPGLGDTAMYLCATSRVDRAEAFFGQGTRLTVV.

Written as DNA, the CDR3 is TGTGCCTGGACAGTCATGGCCACAGATACGCAGTATTTT. Translation: CAWTVMATDTQYF. The chain carries TRBV30 and TRBJ2-3; D not resolved. This CDR3 is built from 13 residues. Germline lookup yields CDR1 GTSNPN and CDR2 SVGIG (reference sequence). Trimming cost V 4 bases and J 2 bases, with 10 bases left between them.

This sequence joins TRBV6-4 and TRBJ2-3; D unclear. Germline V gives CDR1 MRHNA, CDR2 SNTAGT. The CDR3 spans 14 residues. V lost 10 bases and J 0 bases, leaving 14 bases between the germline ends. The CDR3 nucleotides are TGTGCCACCCGGCCCTTCGGGAGCACAGATACGCAGTATTTT. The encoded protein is CATRPFGSTDTQYF.

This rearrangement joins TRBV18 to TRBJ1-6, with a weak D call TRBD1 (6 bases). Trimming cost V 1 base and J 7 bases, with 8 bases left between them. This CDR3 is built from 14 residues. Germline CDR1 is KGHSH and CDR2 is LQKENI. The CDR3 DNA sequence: TGTGCCAGCTCACCACTAACAGGGAATTCACCCCTCCACTTT. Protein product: CASSPLTGNSPLHF.

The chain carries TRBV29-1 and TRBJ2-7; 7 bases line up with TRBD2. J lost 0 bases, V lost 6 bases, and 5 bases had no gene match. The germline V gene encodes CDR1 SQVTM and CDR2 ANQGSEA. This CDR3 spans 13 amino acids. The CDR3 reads CSVVLAASYEQYF. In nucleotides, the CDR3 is TGCAGCGTAGTCCTAGCGGCCTCCTACGAGCAGTACTTC.

CDR3: CASSPKGGNQPQHF. In nucleotides, the CDR3 is TGTGCCAGCTCACCAAAAGGGGGCAATCAGCCCCAGCATTTT. The chain has TRBV18 and TRBJ1-5; possible D gene TRBD1, 5 bases. V was clipped by 2 bases and J by 2 bases, with 7 bases between them. Germline loops: CDR1 KGHSH, CDR2 LQKENI. This CDR3 comprises 14 residues.

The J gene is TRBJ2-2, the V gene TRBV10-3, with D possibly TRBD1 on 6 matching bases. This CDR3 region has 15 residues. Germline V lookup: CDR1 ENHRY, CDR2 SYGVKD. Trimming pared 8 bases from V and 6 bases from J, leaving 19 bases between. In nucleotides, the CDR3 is TGTGCCATCGGGTACGGGACACCTTCCCCCGGGGAGCTGTTTTTT. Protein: CAIGYGTPSPGELFF.

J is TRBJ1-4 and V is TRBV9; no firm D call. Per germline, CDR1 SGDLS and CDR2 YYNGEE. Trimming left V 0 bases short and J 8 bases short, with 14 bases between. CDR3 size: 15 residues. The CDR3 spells CASSVDETPGEKLFF. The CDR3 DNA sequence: TGTGCCAGCAGCGTAGACGAGACTCCTGGGGAAAAACTGTTTTTT.

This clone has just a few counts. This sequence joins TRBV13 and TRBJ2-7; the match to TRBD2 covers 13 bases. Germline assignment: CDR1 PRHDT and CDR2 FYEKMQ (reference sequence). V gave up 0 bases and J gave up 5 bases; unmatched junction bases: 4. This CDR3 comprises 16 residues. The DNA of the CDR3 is TGTGCCAGCAGCTTAGGGACTAGCGGGAGGATCGACGAGCAGTACTTC. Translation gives CASSLGTSGRIDEQYF.

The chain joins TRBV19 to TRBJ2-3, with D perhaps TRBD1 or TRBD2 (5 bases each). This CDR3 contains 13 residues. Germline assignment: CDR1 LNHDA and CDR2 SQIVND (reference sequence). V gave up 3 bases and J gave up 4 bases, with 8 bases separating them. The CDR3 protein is CASSILGADTQYF. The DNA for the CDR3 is TGTGCCAGTAGTATTCTGGGGGCAGATACGCAGTATTTT.

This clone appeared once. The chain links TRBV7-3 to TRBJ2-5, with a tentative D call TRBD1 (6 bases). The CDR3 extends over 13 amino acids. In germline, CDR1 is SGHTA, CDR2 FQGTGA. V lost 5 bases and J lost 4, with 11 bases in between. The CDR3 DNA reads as TGTGCCAGCAGCCAAGCAGGGGCAGAGACCCAGTACTTC. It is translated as CASSQAGAETQYF.

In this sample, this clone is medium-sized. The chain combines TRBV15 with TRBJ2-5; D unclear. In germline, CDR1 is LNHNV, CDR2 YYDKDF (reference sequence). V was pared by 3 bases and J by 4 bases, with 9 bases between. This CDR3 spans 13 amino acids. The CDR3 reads CATSRYAGETQYF. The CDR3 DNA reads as TGTGCCACCAGCAGGTATGCCGGAGAGACCCAGTACTTC.